The 32 T cell receptor beta chains presented below share a single source sample, sequenced in a study of OX40 agonist ivuxolimab in advanced cancers. Profiled with immunoSEQ multiplex PCR; TCRdb holds only in-frame clones, not every one. Of about 72,000 clones listed, about 88% are singletons. The sample consisted of CD4+ or CD8+ T cells sorted from blood, taken in a trial of the OX40 agonist ivuxolimab. The receptors were sampled from an adult with an advanced solid tumor such as melanoma, head and neck, liver or kidney cancer.

V and J are TRBV7-2 and TRBJ1-3, with D unclear. Germline V gene lookup returns CDR1 SGHTA and CDR2 FQGNSA. V was cut by 1 base and J by 1 base, with 8 bases left in between. There are 15 residues in the CDR3. CDR3: CASSLVSSSGNTIYF. The CDR3 DNA sequence: TGTGCCAGCAGCTTAGTGTCAAGTTCTGGAAACACCATATATTTT.

J is TRBJ2-1 and V is TRBV5-1, with 9 bases that match TRBD1. The junction had 12 bases not matched to a gene; V was cut back by 4 bases and J by 7 bases. CDR3 length equals 16 residues. Germline values: CDR1 SGHRS, CDR2 YFSETQ. CDR3 amino acids: CASSVLTGGVRNEQFF. CDR3 coding DNA: TGCGCCAGCAGCGTACTGACAGGGGGAGTTAGAAATGAGCAGTTCTTC.

This clone was recorded once. The gene calls are TRBV9 and TRBJ2-1; D is possibly TRBD2 (6 bases). The CDR3 runs to 16 residues. Deletions cut 5 bases from V and 4 bases from J, with 19 bases between. Germline V CDR1 and CDR2: SGDLS, YYNGEE. The CDR3 sequence is CASRPGKGGPYNEQFF. The CDR3 bases are TGTGCCAGCAGACCCGGCAAGGGAGGCCCATACAATGAGCAGTTCTTC.

The V gene is TRBV30, the J gene TRBJ1-1; D remains ambiguous. Germline V gene data show CDR1 as GTSNPN and CDR2 as SVGIG (reference sequence). This CDR3 contains 13 residues. V shed 3 bases and J shed 4 bases, with 12 bases lying between them. This CDR3 reads CAWSPGRVTEAFF. In DNA form, the CDR3 reads TGTGCCTGGAGCCCTGGGCGCGTCACTGAAGCTTTCTTT.

This clone occurred once. The rearrangement links TRBV28 to TRBJ1-2; TRBD1 agrees at 7 bases. This CDR3 has 14 amino acids. The V gene end was trimmed by 7 bases and the J gene end by 5 bases; junction bases not matched to a gene: 10. Germline CDR1 and CDR2: MDHEN and SYDVKM. The CDR3 DNA follows: TGTGCCAGCATAGGTGCGCAGGGGGGATATGGCTACACCTTC. Its protein is CASIGAQGGYGYTF.

The rearrangement joins TRBV11-3 to TRBJ2-5, with D possibly being TRBD2 (5 bases). Germline V gene data show CDR1 as SGHNT and CDR2 as YENEEA. This CDR3 spans 13 amino acids. V was shortened by 4 bases and J by 5 bases, with 11 bases between the two germline ends. CDR3 DNA sequence: TGTGCCAGCAGCTCGGATCGGAGGGAGACCCAGTACTTC. Encoded protein: CASSSDRRETQYF.

The chain is built from TRBV10-3 and TRBJ2-1; 9 bases align to TRBD2. The CDR3 spans 14 residues. The junction had 9 bases not matched to a gene; V was cut back by 0 bases and J by 15 bases. Germline loops: CDR1 ENHRY, CDR2 SYGVKD. CDR3 sequence: CAISESLSGSYMFF. CDR3 nucleotides: TGTGCCATCAGTGAGTCCCTTAGCGGGAGCTACATGTTCTTC.

The CDR3 loop is CASTGGLGEQYF. DNA of the CDR3: TGTGCCAGCACGGGGGGGCTGGGCGAGCAGTACTTC. The chain carries TRBV28 and TRBJ2-7; the match to TRBD2 covers 8 bases. The germline CDR1 and CDR2 sequences are MDHEN and SYDVKM. The V gene end was trimmed by 7 bases and the J gene end by 6 bases; junction bases not matched to a gene: 5. The length of the CDR3 is 12 residues.

This clone was seen a single time. The V and J genes are TRBV11-3 and TRBJ2-5; D not resolved. The J call may be mistaken, given a closer DNA end match to TRBJ2-7. Germline V lookup: CDR1 SGHNT, CDR2 YENEEA. The CDR3 runs 12 residues. CDR3 in amino acids: CASSLGSYEQYF. For the CDR3, the DNA is TGTGCCAGCAGCCTAGGAAGCTACGAGCAGTACTTC.

In DNA, the CDR3 is TGCGCCAGCAGCTTGGACGGACAGGGTAGGGAGACCCAGTACTTC. Its protein product is CASSLDGQGRETQYF. The chain carries TRBV5-1 and TRBJ2-5; 8 nucleotides agree with TRBD1. The V gene's germline CDR1 is SGHRS and CDR2 YFSETQ. The CDR3 has 15 residues. V shed 0 bases, J shed 5 bases, and the junction held 6 bases outside the gene matches.

The chain links TRBV7-8 to TRBJ1-2; perhaps TRBD1 as D (5 bases). This CDR3 spans 12 amino acids. With 3 bases removed from V and 8 bases from J, the gap between germline ends came to 10 bases. The germline CDR1 and CDR2 sequences are SGHVS and FQNEAQ. The CDR3 is CASSFPGLGYTF. The DNA of the CDR3 is TGTGCCAGCAGCTTTCCAGGGTTGGGCTACACCTTC.

The table lists this clone with a count of one. The V call is TRBV14, the J call TRBJ2-1; D might be TRBD2 (5 bases). This CDR3 is 14 amino acids long. Germline CDR1 reads SGHDN; CDR2 reads FVKESK. Trimming pared 4 bases from V and 1 base from J, leaving 8 bases between. The CDR3 region has the DNA TGTGCCAGCAGCCCCTCGGGGTCCTACAATGAGCAGTTCTTC. Residues: CASSPSGSYNEQFF.

The rearrangement joins TRBV30 to TRBJ1-3, with unresolved D. There are 12 residues in the CDR3. With 3 bases removed from V and 4 bases from J, the gap between germline ends came to 7 bases. The germline CDR1 and CDR2 sequences are GTSNPN and SVGIG (reference sequence). The CDR3 region is CAWRRGGNTIYF. In nucleotides, the CDR3 is TGTGCCTGGAGACGGGGAGGAAACACCATATATTTT.

The chain combines TRBV19 with TRBJ2-4; D not resolved. This CDR3 has 15 amino acids. V lost 3 bases to trimming and J lost 2 bases, with 11 bases between them. The germline V gene encodes CDR1 LNHDA and CDR2 SQIVND (reference sequence). This CDR3 is CASSMVLGTKNIQYF. CDR3 nucleotide sequence: TGTGCCAGTAGTATGGTCCTGGGAACCAAAAACATTCAGTACTTC.

This chain connects TRBV10-1 to TRBJ1-1; 10 nucleotides line up with TRBD1. The trim removed 6 bases at V and 4 bases at J, leaving 2 bases unmatched. Looked up from germline, CDR1 is WNHNN and CDR2 is SYGVQD (reference sequence). The CDR3 runs 13 residues. The CDR3 protein is CASRGDRGTEAFF. The CDR3 DNA reads TGCGCCAGCAGGGGGGACAGGGGCACTGAAGCTTTCTTT.

The chain joins TRBV5-4 to TRBJ2-1; the match to TRBD1 covers 7 bases. The CDR3 contains 15 residues. Germline loops: CDR1 SGHNT, CDR2 YYREEE (reference sequence). Trimming cost V 4 bases and J 0 bases; bases outside gene matches: 4. The CDR3: CASSVDRASYNEQFF. The CDR3 DNA sequence: TGTGCCAGCAGCGTCGACAGGGCCTCCTACAATGAGCAGTTCTTC.

V and J are TRBV18 and TRBJ2-3, with unresolved D. The V end was cut by 0 bases, the J end by 6 bases, with 7 bases between. The CDR3 length is 13 residues. CDR1 and CDR2 (germline): KGHSH, LQKENI. CDR3 amino acids: CASSPPAKDTQYF. The CDR3 coding sequence is TGTGCCAGCTCACCACCGGCGAAGGATACGCAGTATTTT.

This clone appeared a single time. The CDR3 reads CSVGDGTDTEAFF. The CDR3 DNA sequence: TGCAGCGTGGGGGATGGGACCGACACTGAAGCTTTCTTT. The genes are TRBV29-1 and TRBJ1-1; D might be TRBD1 (5 bases). V lost 6 bases, J lost 3 bases, and 14 bases lay in between. From germline, CDR1 is SQVTM and CDR2 ANQGSEA. The CDR3 runs 13 residues.

The chain has TRBV27 and TRBJ2-7; 7 nucleotides agree with TRBD2. V lost 6 bases and J lost 6; bases outside the gene matches: 11. Germline V gene sequence: CDR1 MNHEY, CDR2 SMNVEV (reference sequence). This CDR3 is 14 amino acids long. This CDR3 reads CASSAHSGVGEQYF. The CDR3, as DNA: TGTGCCAGCAGCGCGCACAGCGGGGTTGGCGAGCAGTACTTC.

This clone has just a few counts. The chain joins TRBV10-1 to TRBJ1-5; D uncertain. V was trimmed by 2 bases and J by 7 bases, leaving 9 bases between them. The germline CDR1 and CDR2 sequences are WNHNN and SYGVQD (reference sequence). This CDR3 region has 13 residues. CDR3 bases: TGCGCCAGCAGTGAGCAAGTCTCCCAGCCCCAGCATTTT. Encoded protein: CASSEQVSQPQHF.

The J gene is TRBJ2-2, the V gene TRBV27; maybe TRBD1 (6 bases). Trimming removed 8 bases at V and 2 bases at J, with 12 bases between. Germline CDR1 is MNHEY and CDR2 is SMNVEV (reference sequence). The CDR3 sequence is 14 residues long. For the CDR3, the DNA is TGTGCCAGCGGCCTACAGGGTAACACCGGGGAGCTGTTTTTT. Protein sequence: CASGLQGNTGELFF.

The CDR3 sequence: CSADGQGPPYEQYF. CDR3 DNA: TGCAGCGCCGACGGACAGGGGCCGCCCTACGAGCAGTACTTC. The chain links TRBV29-1 to TRBJ2-7; TRBD1 aligns across 9 bases. V lost 7 bases, J lost 2 bases, and 9 bases stayed unmatched. The CDR3 is made up of 14 amino acids. Germline-derived CDR1 and CDR2 are SQVTM and ANQGSEA.

CDR3 residues: CASSFAGEETQYF. Here the CDR3 DNA reads TGCGCCAGCAGCTTCGCGGGTGAAGAGACCCAGTACTTC. The V gene is TRBV5-1, the J gene TRBJ2-5, with D possibly matching TRBD2 (5 bases). The CDR3 is made up of 13 amino acids. V dropped 2 bases and J dropped 3 bases, with 8 bases sitting between them. The germline V gene has CDR1 SGHRS and CDR2 YFSETQ.

V is TRBV9 and J is TRBJ2-3, with D maybe TRBD1 (6 bases). Germline V lookup: CDR1 SGDLS, CDR2 YYNGEE. The ends were cut back, 6 bases at V and 2 bases at J, with 13 bases in the middle. The CDR3 length is 14 residues. CDR3 nucleotide sequence: TGTGCCAGCAACAGGGTGGGCAACACAGATACGCAGTATTTT. Amino acids: CASNRVGNTDTQYF. Based on the CDR3 plus reference TRBV9 and TRBJ2-3, the full variable domain is DSGVTQTPKHLITATGQRVTLRCSPRSGDLSVYWYQQSLDQGLQFLIQYYNGEERAKGNILERFSAQQFPDLHSELNLSSLELGDSALYFCASNRVGNTDTQYFGPGTRLTVL.

The chain recombines TRBV29-1 with TRBJ2-2; unclear D gene. The CDR3 consists of 14 residues. V was shortened by 4 bases and J by 4 bases, with 13 bases between the two germline ends. Germline CDR1 reads SQVTM; CDR2 reads ANQGSEA. CDR3 region: CSVVSVFGTGELFF. The CDR3, as DNA: TGCAGCGTTGTAAGTGTTTTCGGCACCGGGGAGCTGTTTTTT.

V is TRBV10-3 and J is TRBJ1-1; D remains unclear. V was clipped by 0 bases and J by 5 bases, with 7 bases between them. From germline, CDR1 is ENHRY and CDR2 SYGVKD. This CDR3 contains 13 residues. CDR3 in amino acids: CAISESGRTEAFF. The CDR3 DNA is TGTGCCATCAGTGAGTCGGGGAGGACTGAAGCTTTCTTT.

This rearrangement joins TRBV7-9 to TRBJ1-5; D unresolved. Germline lookup yields CDR1 SEHNR and CDR2 FQNEAQ (reference sequence). The CDR3 is 17 residues long. The V end lost 6 bases, the J end lost 2 bases, and 20 bases lay between the germline ends. Here the CDR3 DNA reads TGTGCCAGCAGTTTTTGGGCCGGTGTCGGGGGCAATCAGCCCCAGCATTTT. This gives the protein CASSFWAGVGGNQPQHF. Filled out from reference TRBV7-9 and TRBJ1-5, the complete variable domain reads DTGVSQNPRHKITKRGQNVTFRCDPISEHNRLYWYRQTLGQGPEFLTYFQNEAQLEKSRLLSDRFSAERPKGSFSTLEIQRTEQGDSAMYLCASSFWAGVGGNQPQHFGDGTRLSIL.

The chain couples TRBV19 to TRBJ2-7, with D possibly being TRBD2 (5 bases). The germline V gene has CDR1 LNHDA and CDR2 SQIVND (reference sequence). V lost 3 bases to trimming and J lost 2 bases, with 11 bases between them. This CDR3 comprises 14 residues. The CDR3 nucleotides are TGTGCCAGTAGTATCCTAGCCGGTACCTACGAGCAGTACTTC. Protein: CASSILAGTYEQYF.

The genes are TRBV10-1 and TRBJ2-3; D might be TRBD1 (5 bases). CDR1 and CDR2 from the germline V gene are WNHNN and SYGVQD (reference sequence). Trimming pared 5 bases from V and 4 bases from J, leaving 10 bases between. This CDR3 contains 13 residues. The chain's CDR3 is CASSSQGADTQYF. The CDR3 DNA follows: TGCGCCAGCAGTTCTCAGGGCGCAGATACGCAGTATTTT.

The chain couples TRBV19 to TRBJ2-7; the match to TRBD1 covers 9 bases. V trimming: 5 bases; J trimming: 2 bases; junction bases outside the gene matches: 4. Germline CDR1 is LNHDA and CDR2 is SQIVND (reference sequence). The CDR3 has 14 amino acids. CDR3 region: CASSPRDRAYEQYF. For the CDR3, the DNA is TGTGCCAGTAGTCCCCGGGACAGGGCCTACGAGCAGTACTTC. Combining the CDR3 with reference TRBV19 and TRBJ2-7 gives the whole variable domain DGGITQSPKYLFRKEGQNVTLSCEQNLNHDAMYWYRQDPGQGLRLIYYSQIVNDFQKGDIAEGYSVSREKKESFPLTVTSAQKNPTAFYLCASSPRDRAYEQYFGPGTRLTVT.

The V and J genes are TRBV30 and TRBJ1-2; a weak D match, TRBD1 (5 bases). The V gene's germline CDR1 is GTSNPN and CDR2 SVGIG (reference sequence). Between the trimmed V and J ends, which lost 3 bases and 8 bases, there was a span of 13 bases. There are 12 residues in the CDR3. The CDR3 spells CAWSLIGGGYTF. The CDR3 DNA sequence: TGTGCCTGGAGCCTGATCGGGGGGGGCTACACCTTC.

The CDR3 region is CASSKGGNEQFF. CDR3 sequence (DNA): TGTGCCAGCAGTAAGGGGGGCAATGAGCAGTTCTTC. V is TRBV6-6 and J is TRBJ2-1, with D perhaps given as TRBD1 or TRBD2 (6 bases each). Germline V gene data show CDR1 as MNHNY and CDR2 as SVGAGI (reference sequence). The CDR3 totals 12 residues. V lost 5 bases and J 6 bases, leaving 8 bases between the germline ends.